These 6 T cell receptor beta chains came from one sample sequenced in a study of T cell responses to AZD1222 COVID-19 vaccine. Profiled with immunoSEQ multiplex PCR; TCRdb holds only in-frame clones, not every one. Of more than 150,000 clones detected, 80% to 90% appear once; the ten largest clones hold 2.5% to 3%. The specimen comprised peripheral blood, sampled on day 0 of MenACWY control vaccination. The receptors stem from an adult in good health.

V gene TRBV12-3 or TRBV12-4 combines with J gene TRBJ1-2; D call uncertain. The CDR3 loop spans 11 amino acids. V was trimmed by 3 bases and J by 5 bases, leaving 4 bases between them. The CDR3 is CASSFGYGYTF. Written as DNA, the CDR3 is TGTGCCAGCAGTTTTGGGTATGGCTACACCTTC.

The chain links TRBV28 to TRBJ1-5; D is unclear. The CDR3 totals 12 residues. Germline loops: CDR1 MDHEN, CDR2 SYDVKM. The V end lost 5 bases, the J end lost 5 bases, and 7 bases lay between the germline ends. The CDR3 region is CASSTFHQPQHF. As DNA, the CDR3 is TGTGCCAGCAGTACATTCCATCAGCCCCAGCATTTT.

This clone was seen once. The chain uses TRBV5-4 and TRBJ2-7; D is unresolved. Germline CDR1 SGHNT, CDR2 YYREEE (reference sequence). The ends were cut back, 6 bases at V and 0 bases at J, with 10 bases in the middle. The CDR3 extends over 13 amino acids. CDR3 sequence reads: CASKSSDSYEQYF. In DNA, the CDR3 is TGTGCCAGCAAGTCCAGCGACTCCTACGAGCAGTACTTC.

The V gene is TRBV9, the J gene TRBJ2-1; D ambiguous. V lost 4 bases and J lost 6, with 11 bases in between. The CDR3 is made up of 13 amino acids. CDR1 and CDR2 (germline): SGDLS, YYNGEE. CDR3 loop: CASSSPSLNEQFF. The CDR3 bases are TGTGCCAGCAGCTCCCCCAGCCTCAATGAGCAGTTCTTC.

This clone was seen just once. V and J are TRBV7-9 and TRBJ2-7; 7 nucleotides agree with TRBD1. V gave up 8 bases and J gave up 1 base; unmatched junction bases: 2. CDR1 and CDR2 from the germline V gene are SEHNR and FQNEAQ (reference sequence). This CDR3 spans 12 amino acids. The CDR3 DNA follows: TGTGCCAGCGGACAGGTTTCCTACGAGCAGTACTTC. This sequence encodes CASGQVSYEQYF.

The rearrangement joins TRBV7-9 to TRBJ1-1; D not certain. The CDR3 contains 14 residues. The V gene's germline CDR1 is SEHNR and CDR2 FQNEAQ (reference sequence). V gave up 1 base and J gave up 2 bases, with 8 bases separating them. In DNA, the CDR3 is TGTGCCAGCAGCTTAGATCGGGGTAACACTGAAGCTTTCTTT. This encodes CASSLDRGNTEAFF. Combining the CDR3 with reference TRBV7-9 and TRBJ1-1 gives the whole variable domain DTGVSQNPRHKITKRGQNVTFRCDPISEHNRLYWYRQTLGQGPEFLTYFQNEAQLEKSRLLSDRFSAERPKGSFSTLEIQRTEQGDSAMYLCASSLDRGNTEAFFGQGTRLTVV.